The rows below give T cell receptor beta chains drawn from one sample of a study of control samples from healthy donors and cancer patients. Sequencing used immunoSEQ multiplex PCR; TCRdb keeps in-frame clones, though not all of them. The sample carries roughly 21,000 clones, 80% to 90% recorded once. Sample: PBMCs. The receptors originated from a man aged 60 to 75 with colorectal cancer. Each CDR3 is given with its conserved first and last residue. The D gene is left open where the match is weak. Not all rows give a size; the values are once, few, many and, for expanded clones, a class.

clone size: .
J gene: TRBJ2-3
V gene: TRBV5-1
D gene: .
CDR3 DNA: TGCGCCAGCAGCCCGACTAGTCCCACAGATACGCAGTATTTT
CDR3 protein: CASSPTSPTDTQYF

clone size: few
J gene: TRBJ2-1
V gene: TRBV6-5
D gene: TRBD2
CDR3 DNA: TGTGCCAGCACCCCCGGGACTACTCGGAATGAGCAGTTCTTC
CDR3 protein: CASTPGTTRNEQFF

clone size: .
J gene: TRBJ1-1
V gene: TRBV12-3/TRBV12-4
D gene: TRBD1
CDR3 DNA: TGTGCCAGCAGGACAGGGATGAACACTGAAGCTTTCTTT
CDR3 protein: CASRTGMNTEAFF

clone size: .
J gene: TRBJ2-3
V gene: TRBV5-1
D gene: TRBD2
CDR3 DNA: TGCGCCAGCAGCTCGACTAGCGGGGCTCTCACAGATACGCAGTATTTT
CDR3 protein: CASSSTSGALTDTQYF

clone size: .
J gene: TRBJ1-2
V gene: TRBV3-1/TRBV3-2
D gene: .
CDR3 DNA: TGTGCCAGCAGCCAACTCGGGCCTAGTGGCTACACCTTC
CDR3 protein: CASSQLGPSGYTF

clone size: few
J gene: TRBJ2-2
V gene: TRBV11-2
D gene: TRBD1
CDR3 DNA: TGTGCCAGCAGCTTAGGGGACAGGGTTCAGTACACCGGGGAGCTGTTTTTT
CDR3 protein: CASSLGDRVQYTGELFF

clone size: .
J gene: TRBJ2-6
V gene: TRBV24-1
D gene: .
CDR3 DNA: TGTGCCACCTCGGGGGACCTGGGCTCTGGGGCCAACGTCCTGACTTTC
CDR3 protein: CATSGDLGSGANVLTF

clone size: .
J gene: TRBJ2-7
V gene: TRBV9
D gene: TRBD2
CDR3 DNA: TGTGCCAGCAGCGTAGAAAGCGGGGGGTCGTCCTACGAGCAGTACTTC
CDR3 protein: CASSVESGGSSYEQYF

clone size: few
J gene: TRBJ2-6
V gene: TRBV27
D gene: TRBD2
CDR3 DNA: TGTGCCAGCTCACTAGCGGGGGGGCGTTGGAATGGGGCCAACGTCCTGACTTTC
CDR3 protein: CASSLAGGRWNGANVLTF

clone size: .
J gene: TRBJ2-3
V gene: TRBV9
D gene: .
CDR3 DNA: TGTGCCAGCAGCGTAGCCGCTTCCACAGATACGCAGTATTTT
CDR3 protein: CASSVAASTDTQYF

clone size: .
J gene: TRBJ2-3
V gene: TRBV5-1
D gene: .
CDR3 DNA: TGCGCCAGCAACCTAGTGGGCGACACAGATACGCAGTATTTT
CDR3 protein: CASNLVGDTDTQYF

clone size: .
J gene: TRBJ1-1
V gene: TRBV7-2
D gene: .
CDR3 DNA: TGTGCCAGCAGCTTAAAGCTGGGGACTGAAGCTTTCTTT
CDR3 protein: CASSLKLGTEAFF

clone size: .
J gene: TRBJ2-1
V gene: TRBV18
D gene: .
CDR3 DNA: TGTGCCAGCTCTAGGCAGGGGCAATCCTACAATGAGCAGTTCTTC
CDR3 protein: CASSRQGQSYNEQFF

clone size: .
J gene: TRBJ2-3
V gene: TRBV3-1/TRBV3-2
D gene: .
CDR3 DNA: TGTGCCAGCACGGGGTTCACAGATACGCAGTATTTT
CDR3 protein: CASTGFTDTQYF

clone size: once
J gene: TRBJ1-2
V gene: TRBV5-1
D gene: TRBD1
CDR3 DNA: TGCGCCAGCAGCCTGACAGGGAGCGACTATGGCTACACCTTC
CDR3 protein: CASSLTGSDYGYTF